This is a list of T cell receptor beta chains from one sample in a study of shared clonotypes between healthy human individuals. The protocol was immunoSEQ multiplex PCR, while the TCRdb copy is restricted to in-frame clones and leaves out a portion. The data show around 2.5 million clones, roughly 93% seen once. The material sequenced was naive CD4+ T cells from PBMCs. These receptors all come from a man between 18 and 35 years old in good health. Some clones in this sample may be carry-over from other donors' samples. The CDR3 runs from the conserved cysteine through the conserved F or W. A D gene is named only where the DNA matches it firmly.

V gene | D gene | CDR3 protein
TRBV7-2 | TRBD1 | CASSSRGKGTTEAFF
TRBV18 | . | CASSPRSPQDSSYEQYF
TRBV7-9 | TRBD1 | CASSPRGGELFF
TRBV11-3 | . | CASSLEASETQYF
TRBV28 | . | CASSFLRRGTEAFF
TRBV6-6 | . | CASSYVLAYEQYF
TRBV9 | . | CASSDLSDTQYF
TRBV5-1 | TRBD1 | CASSVGGLAYEQYF
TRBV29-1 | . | CSVRVGHGDTEAFF
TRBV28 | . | CASTPVGFRGQSYGYTF
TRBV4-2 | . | CASSQQDSLNTEAFF
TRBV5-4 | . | CASSFWAAAKNIQYF
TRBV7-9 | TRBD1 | CASSPGTANTGELFF
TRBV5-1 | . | CASSLEAGFYEQYF
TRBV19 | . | CASSRDGLAKNIQYF
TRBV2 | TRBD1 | CAGRPTGRFDYGYTF
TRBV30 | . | CAWSGTLNTEAFF
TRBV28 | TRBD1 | CASKKTGEGRKLFF
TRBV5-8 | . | CASSLLEAYEQYF
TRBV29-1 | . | CSVDPASDEQFF
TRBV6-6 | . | CASSLNPGTPYGYTF
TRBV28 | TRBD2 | CASLSAGGRVHEQYF
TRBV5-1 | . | CASRVWGAAGANVLTF
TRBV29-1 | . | CSVEGDEKLFF
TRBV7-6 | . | CASSLAGGRHEQYF
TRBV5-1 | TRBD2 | CASSLIAGVPGDEQFF
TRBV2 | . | CASGDDRTLDGYTF
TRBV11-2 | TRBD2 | CASSQTLLSGRDNEQFF
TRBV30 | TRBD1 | CAWSYGGQGARNTIYF
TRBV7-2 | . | CASSLFGQQSGELFF
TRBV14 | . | CASSQVGTANTGELFF
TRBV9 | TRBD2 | CASSVYPTSGREQFF
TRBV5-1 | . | CASSPGWGTGELFF
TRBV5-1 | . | CASSLSGGTNIQYF
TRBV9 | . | CASSVGPGVETQYF
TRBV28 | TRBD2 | CASSLILAGAYNEQFF
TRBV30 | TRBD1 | CAWKGDRAGEKLFF
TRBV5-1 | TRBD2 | CASSPRTSGRSANEQFF
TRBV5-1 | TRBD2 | CASSFLAGVAGELFF
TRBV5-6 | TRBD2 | CASSGLSGGLREQYF
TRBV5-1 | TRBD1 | CASSSGTGNIEKLFF
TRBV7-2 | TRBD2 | CASSLRTSGSYEQYF
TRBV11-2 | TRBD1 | CASSLVQGARETQYF
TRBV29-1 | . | CSVEGVSPDTQYF
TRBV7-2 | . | CASSLWVLQPQHF
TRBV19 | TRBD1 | CASSRDRLNEKLFF
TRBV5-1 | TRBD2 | CASSLGGRAIEQYF
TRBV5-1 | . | CASSRGSGLRVSSSYEQYF
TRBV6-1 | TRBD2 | CASVLAGVTDTQYF
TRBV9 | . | CASSVVRLGEQFF
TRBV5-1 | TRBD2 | CASSLERTSLGNEQFF
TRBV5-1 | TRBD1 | CASRLWTGGHGELFF
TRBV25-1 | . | CASSEFGQPQETQYF
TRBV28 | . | CASSLLTTGYEQYF